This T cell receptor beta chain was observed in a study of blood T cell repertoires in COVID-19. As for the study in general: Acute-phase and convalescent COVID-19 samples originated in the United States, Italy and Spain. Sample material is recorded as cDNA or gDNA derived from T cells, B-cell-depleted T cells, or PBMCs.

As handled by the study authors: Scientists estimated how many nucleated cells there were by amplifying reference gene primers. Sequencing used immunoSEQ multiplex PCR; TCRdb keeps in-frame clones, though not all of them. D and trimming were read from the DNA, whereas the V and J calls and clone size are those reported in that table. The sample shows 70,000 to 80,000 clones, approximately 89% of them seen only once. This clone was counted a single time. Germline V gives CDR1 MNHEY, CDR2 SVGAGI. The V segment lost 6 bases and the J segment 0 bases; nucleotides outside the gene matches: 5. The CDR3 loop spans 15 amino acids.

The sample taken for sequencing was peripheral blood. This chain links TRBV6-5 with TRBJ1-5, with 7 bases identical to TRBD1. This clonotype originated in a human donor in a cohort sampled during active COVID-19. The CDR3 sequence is CASSGQALSNQPQHF. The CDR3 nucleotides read TGTGCCAGCAGCGGACAGGCCCTTAGCAATCAGCCCCAGCATTTT.